These T cell receptor beta chains were read from a single sample in a study of T-cell reconstitution after alpha-beta-depleted transplantation in children. TCRdb reprocessed the PCR reads with MiXCR, giving one entry per CDR3 protein. The table lists around 78,000 distinct CDR3 sequences, about 7.3% of them singletons. The sample here was PBMCs from the stem cell graft donor, taken from the stem cell graft. The source is a human donor who donated a stem cell graft to a child with acute lymphoblastic leukemia. Each CDR3 is given with its conserved first and last residue. The D gene is left open where the match is weak. Some rows mark clone size as missing; the rest say once, few, many or name a class of expanded clone.

J: TRBJ2-3; V: TRBV10-3; size: many; D: TRBD1; DNA: TGTGCCATCAGTGAGGGGCAGGGGGCAGGGGATACGCAGTATTTT; CDR3: CAISEGQGAGDTQYF
J: TRBJ1-4; V: TRBV3-1; size: many; D: .; DNA: TGTGCCAGCAGCCAACAGGCCACGAATGAAAAACTGTTTTTT; CDR3: CASSQQATNEKLFF
J: TRBJ2-4; V: TRBV28; size: many; D: .; DNA: TGTGCCAGCAGTGCGACAGGACCTAGGGCCAAAAACATTCAGTACTTC; CDR3: CASSATGPRAKNIQYF
J: TRBJ2-7; V: TRBV5-6; size: few; D: .; DNA: TGTGCCAGCCTTACCGAAGGCAGCCCCTACGAGCAGTACTTC; CDR3: CASLTEGSPYEQYF
J: TRBJ2-1; V: TRBV20-1; size: many; D: .; DNA: TGCAGTGCTGGACAGTACAATGAGCAGTTCTTC; CDR3: CSAGQYNEQFF
J: TRBJ1-1; V: TRBV12-3/TRBV12-4; size: many; D: .; DNA: TGTGCCAGCAGTTTGAGGGAGGACACTGAAGCTTTCTTT; CDR3: CASSLREDTEAFF
J: TRBJ2-4; V: TRBV7-6; size: .; D: .; DNA: TGTGCCAGCAGCTTAATTTGGAGTCGGGGGTTGGCCAAAAACATTCAGTACTTC; CDR3: CASSLIWSRGLAKNIQYF
J: TRBJ2-1; V: TRBV7-9; size: many; D: .; DNA: TGTGCCAGCAGCTCGGGACTTGACAATGAGCAGTTCTTC; CDR3: CASSSGLDNEQFF
J: TRBJ2-7; V: TRBV6-1; size: many; D: TRBD1; DNA: TGTGCCAGCACCGAAGCAGGGACAGGGTCCTACGAGCAGTACTTC; CDR3: CASTEAGTGSYEQYF
J: TRBJ2-7; V: TRBV6-1; size: .; D: .; DNA: TGTGCCAGCATGGGGTGGGACGGTACCTACGAGCAGTACTTC; CDR3: CASMGWDGTYEQYF
J: TRBJ2-3; V: TRBV6-5; size: .; D: .; DNA: TGTGCCAGCAGTTACCCGGCCGGTCCGCAGTATTTT; CDR3: CASSYPAGPQYF
J: TRBJ2-5; V: TRBV9; size: many; D: .; DNA: TGTGCCAGCAGCGTAGGGACCGTCGCGGAGACCCAGTACTTC; CDR3: CASSVGTVAETQYF
J: TRBJ1-1; V: TRBV20-1; size: many; D: .; DNA: TGCAGTGCGGCCCCGAACACTGAAGCTTTCTTT; CDR3: CSAAPNTEAFF
J: TRBJ2-7; V: TRBV5-1; size: .; D: TRBD2; DNA: TGCGCCAGCAGCGGCACTAGCGGGTCCTTTGAGCAGTACTTC; CDR3: CASSGTSGSFEQYF
J: TRBJ2-5; V: TRBV5-1; size: many; D: TRBD2; DNA: TGCGCCAGCAGCGTTAGCGGGGGGGCTGTGGAGACCCAGTACTTC; CDR3: CASSVSGGAVETQYF
J: TRBJ2-5; V: TRBV7-6; size: .; D: .; DNA: TGTGCCAGCAGCTTATTTGCCTTAGAGACCCAGTACTTC; CDR3: CASSLFALETQYF
J: TRBJ2-2; V: TRBV29-1; size: .; D: .; DNA: TGCAGCGTTGTAAGGGATACCGGGGAGCTGTTTTTT; CDR3: CSVVRDTGELFF
J: TRBJ2-5; V: TRBV6-6; size: many; D: .; DNA: TGTGCCAGCAGGCGACAGATACAAGAGACCCAGTACTTC; CDR3: CASRRQIQETQYF
J: TRBJ2-1; V: TRBV7-9; size: many; D: .; DNA: TGTGCCAGCAGCTTAAACGGAGATGAGCAGTTCTTC; CDR3: CASSLNGDEQFF
J: TRBJ1-1; V: TRBV6-6; size: many; D: .; DNA: TGTGCCAGCACCCCAACCAGGAACACTGAAGCTTTCTTT; CDR3: CASTPTRNTEAFF
J: TRBJ2-1; V: TRBV13; size: many; D: TRBD2; DNA: TGTGCCAGCAGCTTAGGCGGGGGGGTCTACAATGAGCAGTTCTTC; CDR3: CASSLGGGVYNEQFF
J: TRBJ1-1; V: TRBV12-3/TRBV12-4; size: many; D: .; DNA: TGTGCCAGCAGAGCAGAGGAGAACACTGAAGCTTTCTTT; CDR3: CASRAEENTEAFF
J: TRBJ2-6; V: TRBV6-5; size: many; D: .; DNA: TGTGCCAGGTGGGGGGGGCTACCCTCTGGGGCCAACGTCCTGACTTTC; CDR3: CARWGGLPSGANVLTF
J: TRBJ1-2; V: TRBV5-4; size: many; D: .; DNA: TGTGCCAGCAGCTTGGGGGCCAATCCGAATGGCTACACCTTC; CDR3: CASSLGANPNGYTF
J: TRBJ2-5; V: TRBV3-1; size: .; D: TRBD2; DNA: TGTGCCAGCAGCGAGGGACTAGCTGGAGAGACCCAGTACTTC; CDR3: CASSEGLAGETQYF
J: TRBJ2-5; V: TRBV6-5; size: few; D: TRBD1; DNA: TGTGCCAGCAGATACCATCCTAACAGGGGTGGGGAGACCCAGTACTTC; CDR3: CASRYHPNRGGETQYF
J: TRBJ1-1; V: TRBV19; size: few; D: .; DNA: TGTGCCAGTATCAGTGCGGGGGGATGGACTGAAGCTTTCTTT; CDR3: CASISAGGWTEAFF
J: TRBJ1-6; V: TRBV28; size: .; D: .; DNA: TGTGCCAGCAGTCTCCATTCACCCCTCCACTTT; CDR3: CASSLHSPLHF
J: TRBJ1-5; V: TRBV6-5; size: few; D: .; DNA: TGTGCCAGCAGTTACTCGATAGCAGGGGCCGAAACCCCTAATCAGCCCCAGCATTTT; CDR3: CASSYSIAGAETPNQPQHF
J: TRBJ1-1; V: TRBV7-9; size: .; D: .; DNA: TGTGCCAGCAGCGCCTCCTCGACAGGGAACACTGAAGCTTTCTTT; CDR3: CASSASSTGNTEAFF
J: TRBJ1-1; V: TRBV19; size: many; D: .; DNA: TGTGCCAGTACCCCCAGGGTACCCACGGAGCGCCTTTACACTGAAGCTTTCTTT; CDR3: CASTPRVPTERLYTEAFF
J: TRBJ2-1; V: TRBV12-3/TRBV12-4; size: many; D: TRBD2; DNA: TGTGCCAGCAGCCCTAGCGGGGGGGCCGGCAATGAGCAGTTCTTC; CDR3: CASSPSGGAGNEQFF
J: TRBJ2-1; V: TRBV24-1; size: many; D: .; DNA: TGTGCCACCAGTGATTCGAGGGGGGTCACGGATGAGCAGTTCTTC; CDR3: CATSDSRGVTDEQFF
J: TRBJ2-7; V: TRBV7-2; size: many; D: .; DNA: TGTGCCAGCAGCTTAACAGCGGGCTATGACGAGCAGTACTTC; CDR3: CASSLTAGYDEQYF
J: TRBJ1-1; V: TRBV7-3; size: many; D: .; DNA: TGTGCCAGCAGCTTAGGGCAGGGGAACACTGAAGCTTTCTTT; CDR3: CASSLGQGNTEAFF
J: TRBJ1-6; V: TRBV14; size: .; D: .; DNA: TGTGCCAGCAGCCGGGTCTTGCTCGGGGGAAGTTCACCCCTCCACTTT; CDR3: CASSRVLLGGSSPLHF
J: TRBJ2-1; V: TRBV9; size: few; D: .; DNA: TGTGCCAGCAGCGTAGCCGGATGGGTGGGTGGAAAACAGTTCTTC; CDR3: CASSVAGWVGGKQFF
J: TRBJ2-1; V: TRBV24-1; size: many; D: TRBD2; DNA: TGTGCCACCAGTCACTCTAGCGGGGGGGCCCGGGAGCAGTTCTTC; CDR3: CATSHSSGGAREQFF
J: TRBJ2-7; V: TRBV6-2/TRBV6-3; size: .; D: .; DNA: TGTGCCAGCAGCCCGGTCGAGGGCAACCCCTACGAGCAGTACTTC; CDR3: CASSPVEGNPYEQYF
J: TRBJ2-2; V: TRBV5-1; size: many; D: .; DNA: TGCGCCAGCAGCTTGGGAGGCCCCGGGGAGCTGTTTTTT; CDR3: CASSLGGPGELFF
J: TRBJ2-2; V: TRBV9; size: many; D: TRBD1; DNA: TGTGCCAGCAGCCCTCGGACAGGGAAGAGAACGCGCGCGAACACCGGGGAGCTGTTTTTT; CDR3: CASSPRTGKRTRANTGELFF
J: TRBJ2-7; V: TRBV7-2; size: many; D: TRBD1; DNA: TGTGCCAGCAGCTTCGGACAGGGAAAGCAGTACTTC; CDR3: CASSFGQGKQYF
J: TRBJ2-1; V: TRBV7-6; size: .; D: TRBD2; DNA: TGTGCCAGCAGCTTAATGTCTAGCGGGGGGGCAGTGAAGTTCTTC; CDR3: CASSLMSSGGAVKFF
J: TRBJ2-7; V: TRBV6-1; size: many; D: .; DNA: TGTGCCAGCAGTGAGACCTTCTGGGACAAGTACGAGCAGTACTTC; CDR3: CASSETFWDKYEQYF
J: TRBJ2-1; V: TRBV6-4; size: .; D: .; DNA: TGTGCCAGCAGTGACGGCAGTCCCGATGAGCAGTTCTTC; CDR3: CASSDGSPDEQFF
J: TRBJ2-7; V: TRBV27; size: many; D: TRBD1; DNA: TGTGCCAGCAGTCTCATACACAGGGGATCCGAGCAGTACTTC; CDR3: CASSLIHRGSEQYF
J: TRBJ2-5; V: TRBV15; size: few; D: .; DNA: TGTGCCACCAGCAGAGAACCGGCGGGGACCCAGTACTTC; CDR3: CATSREPAGTQYF
J: TRBJ2-3; V: TRBV20-1; size: many; D: .; DNA: TGCAGTGCTAGCGTCGTCGTGGAAACAGATACGCAGTATTTT; CDR3: CSASVVVETDTQYF
J: TRBJ1-2; V: TRBV5-5; size: many; D: TRBD1; DNA: TGTGCCAGCAGCCTAACCGGGACAGGGGGATATGGCTACACCTTC; CDR3: CASSLTGTGGYGYTF